This TCR beta chain was observed in a study of long-term antiretroviral therapy in people with HIV. Investigators performed immunoSEQ version v3.0 at survey level. A per-sample goal of roughly 40,000-55,000 T-cell genomes was targeted by sequencing. Only in-frame clones appear in the TCRdb table, and some are missing; sequencing was by immunoSEQ multiplex PCR. The sample holds some 35,000 clones; approximately 75% are singletons and the top ten take around 3.6%. CDR1 and CDR2 (germline): SGHRS, YFSETQ. V lost 2 bases, J lost 0 bases, and 9 bases lay in between. The CDR3 runs 14 residues. The specimen comprised unsorted PBMCs, sampled 3 years after starting antiretroviral therapy. The receptor's source is a man aged 45-60 years with HIV. The rearrangement links TRBV5-1 to TRBJ2-7; D might be TRBD1 (5 bases). CDR3 DNA: TGCGCCAGCAGCTTCCGACAGCGCTCCTACGAGCAGTACTTC. Translated, it gives CASSFRQRSYEQYF.